One and the same sample provided the 13 T cell receptor beta chains below, sequenced in a study of blood T cell repertoires in COVID-19. TCRdb's copy holds only in-frame clones and misses some; the assay was immunoSEQ multiplex PCR. The data show about 190,000 clones, 88% seen once. Sequencing was carried out using peripheral blood. Every receptor here comes from a human donor in a cohort sampled during active COVID-19.

This chain uses TRBV6-5 with TRBJ2-1; 10 bases fit TRBD2. This CDR3 contains 15 residues. Germline CDR1 MNHEY, CDR2 SVGAGI. V shed 6 bases, J shed 4 bases, and the junction held 6 bases outside the gene matches. CDR3 in amino acids: CASRAPGLAYNEQFF. The CDR3 DNA follows: TGTGCCAGCAGGGCCCCGGGACTAGCGTACAATGAGCAGTTCTTC.

The CDR3 region has the DNA TGTGCCAGCAGCCCCCGGGGGGCCAACACCTACGAGCAGTACTTC. Translating it yields CASSPRGANTYEQYF. This rearrangement joins TRBV7-6 to TRBJ2-7, with a possible D match to TRBD2 (7 bases). The CDR3 covers 15 residues. Germline CDR1 reads SGHVS; CDR2 reads FNYEAQ. Trimming took off 5 bases at V and 2 bases at J, with 16 bases between the two ends.

The chain is built from TRBV10-1 and TRBJ2-2; tentatively, D is TRBD1 (6 bases). V lost 4 bases and J 5 bases, leaving 14 bases between the germline ends. The V gene's germline CDR1 is WNHNN and CDR2 SYGVQD (reference sequence). The CDR3 is made up of 15 amino acids. The CDR3 bases are TGCGCCAGCAGTGTGAACAGGGACCTTACCGGGGAGCTGTTTTTT. This gives the protein CASSVNRDLTGELFF.

The count of this clone is one. V and J are TRBV7-9 and TRBJ1-6, with no clear D. The CDR3 contains 15 residues. V lost 6 bases and J lost 0, with 9 bases in between. Germline V gene sequence: CDR1 SEHNR, CDR2 FQNEAQ (reference sequence). CDR3 sequence: CASSPVGSYNSPLHF. CDR3 DNA sequence: TGTGCCAGCAGTCCCGTCGGCTCCTATAATTCACCCCTCCACTTT.

The J gene is TRBJ2-7, the V gene TRBV6-5; TRBD1 might be the D (5 bases). The germline V and J ends were trimmed by 5 bases and 2 bases, with 10 bases remaining between them. Germline lookup yields CDR1 MNHEY and CDR2 SVGAGI. The CDR3 covers 13 residues. The CDR3 region is CASSLDTPYEQYF. Here the CDR3 DNA reads TGTGCCAGCAGTCTGGACACTCCCTACGAGCAGTACTTC.

This sequence joins TRBV7-2 and TRBJ2-7, with D possibly matching TRBD1 (6 bases). The CDR3 runs to 15 residues. Trimming took 1 base from V and 1 from J, leaving 11 bases between them. Per germline, CDR1 SGHTA and CDR2 FQGNSA. The CDR3: CASSLERGRSYEQYF. The DNA for the CDR3 is TGTGCCAGCAGCTTAGAGAGGGGGAGATCCTACGAGCAGTACTTC.

The rearrangement links TRBV5-8 to TRBJ2-3, with 11 bases fitting TRBD2. V trimming: 1 base; J trimming: 7 bases; junction bases outside the gene matches: 5. CDR1 SGHTS and CDR2 YDEGEE come from the germline V gene. The CDR3 has 15 amino acids. As DNA, the CDR3 is TGTGCCAGCAGCTTGCGGCTAGCGGGAGGAAATACGCAGTATTTT. Amino acid sequence: CASSLRLAGGNTQYF.

The gene calls are TRBV20-1 and TRBJ2-5; possible D gene TRBD1, 5 bases. The CDR3 is 11 residues long. CDR1 is DFQATT and CDR2 is SNEGSKA in the germline V gene (reference sequence). Trimming removed 4 bases at V and 6 bases at J, with 9 bases between. The CDR3 protein is CSAKGEKTQYF. CDR3 bases: TGCAGTGCTAAAGGGGAAAAGACCCAGTACTTC.

The chain employs TRBV6-4 and TRBJ2-3, with 7 bases aligning to TRBD1. The CDR3 consists of 13 residues. Germline assignment: CDR1 MRHNA and CDR2 SNTAGT. The V gene end was trimmed by 6 bases and the J gene end by 5 bases; junction bases not matched to a gene: 5. The CDR3 sequence is CASSLDRQDTQYF. The CDR3 coding sequence is TGTGCCAGCAGCCTGGACAGGCAAGATACGCAGTATTTT.

This clone was recorded once. The gene calls are TRBV19 and TRBJ2-3, with TRBD1 matching over 9 bases. Looked up from germline, CDR1 is LNHDA and CDR2 is SQIVND (reference sequence). V lost 4 bases, J lost 4 bases, and 3 bases stayed unmatched. The CDR3 contains 14 residues. The CDR3 is CASSNTGGADTQYF. The CDR3 nucleotides are TGTGCCAGTAGTAACACAGGGGGCGCAGATACGCAGTATTTT.

The V call is TRBV18, the J call TRBJ1-1, with 7 bases that match TRBD1. Per germline, CDR1 KGHSH and CDR2 LQKENI. The V and J ends lost 6 bases and 5 bases, in that order; junction bases with no gene match: 6. This CDR3 region has 13 residues. This CDR3 reads CASSHGQETEAFF. The CDR3 coding sequence is TGTGCCAGCTCCCACGGACAGGAGACTGAAGCTTTCTTT.

The gene calls are TRBV7-9 and TRBJ2-1, with 10 bases fitting TRBD2. The CDR3 length is 16 residues. Germline values: CDR1 SEHNR, CDR2 FQNEAQ (reference sequence). V lost 1 base and J lost 9; bases outside the gene matches: 9. The CDR3 loop is CASSLGWSSGSGEQFF. The CDR3 DNA follows: TGTGCCAGCAGCTTAGGGTGGTCTAGCGGGAGTGGTGAGCAGTTCTTC.

This clone was seen just once. The gene calls are TRBV6-6 and TRBJ2-7; 9 nucleotides agree with TRBD1. The germline V gene has CDR1 MNHNY and CDR2 SVGAGI (reference sequence). V dropped 6 bases and J dropped 2; count of bases not matched to a gene: 5. The length of the CDR3 is 14 residues. In nucleotides, the CDR3 is TGTGCCAGCAGCTCCGGGACAGGGACCTACGAGCAGTACTTC. Protein product: CASSSGTGTYEQYF.